The clone carrying this T cell receptor (beta chain) was counted between two and nine times. Antigen: not known. Between the trimmed V and J ends, which lost 10 bases and 5 bases, there was a span of 11 bases. The CDR3 consists of 11 residues. Germline-derived CDR1 and CDR2 are MNHNY and SVGAGI (reference sequence). The data derive from a study of graft-versus-host responses after intestinal transplantation. At the level of the study: Among the recipients, all got anti-thymocyte globulin induction and then tacrolimus and steroids for approximately 3 years.

TCRdb keeps only in-frame clones here, not all; method: immunoSEQ multiplex PCR. Of some 85,000 clones detected, around 93% appear once; the ten largest clones hold about 0.4%. The starting material was unstimulated CD8+ T cells sorted from spleen or lymph node cells, obtained before transplant. The receptor was isolated from a human donor who was the organ donor for an intestinal transplant. The chain has TRBV6-6 and TRBJ1-1; no clear D gene. This chain's CDR3 is CATNTATEAFF. The CDR3 DNA is TGTGCCACGAATACAGCAACTGAAGCTTTCTTT.